Presented here are 20 T cell receptor beta chains from one specimen sequenced in a study of T-cell memory formation after mild COVID-19. TCRdb passed the 5' RACE reads through MiXCR, listing each CDR3 protein once. The data hold approximately 270,000 distinct CDR3 sequences, with 15% to 20% observed a single time. Sequencing input: PBMCs or a T cell subset sorted from them (not recorded which). These receptors were obtained from a man between 18 and 35 years old who had mild COVID-19 (a few samples of this study predate the infection). Cell type and time point are not known.

This clonotype was counted ten times or more. The chain employs TRBV4-2 and TRBJ2-7; D is ambiguous. The ends were cut back, 1 base at V and 3 bases at J, with 13 bases in the middle. CDR1 is LGHNA and CDR2 is YNFKEQ in the germline V gene. The CDR3 consists of 15 residues. The CDR3 nucleotides read TGTGCCAGCAGCCAAGTGAAAGAGCCGAGCTACGAGCAGTACTTC. Its translation is CASSQVKEPSYEQYF.

This clonotype showed up many times. The chain recombines TRBV10-3 with TRBJ2-7, with a possible D match to TRBD1 (6 bases). V lost 3 bases to trimming and J lost 0 bases, with 21 bases between them. Germline CDR1 is ENHRY and CDR2 is SYGVKD. This CDR3 is 18 amino acids long. The CDR3 sequence: CAISDLTTGKMGSYEQYF. In DNA, the CDR3 is TGTGCCATCAGTGATCTTACCACAGGGAAGATGGGCTCCTACGAGCAGTACTTC.

V and J are TRBV4-2 and TRBJ2-3; 16 nucleotides match TRBD2. CDR3 size: 18 residues. V was clipped by 2 bases and J by 3 bases; unmatched bases: 5. Germline CDR1 reads LGHNA; CDR2 reads YNFKEQ. DNA for the CDR3: TGTGCCAGCAGCCAATTCGGGACTAGCGGGGGGGCGACAGATACGCAGTATTTT. This sequence encodes CASSQFGTSGGATDTQYF.

This clonotype was seen more than once but under ten times. The rearrangement uses TRBV5-1 and TRBJ1-4, with 8 bases that match TRBD1. The V gene's germline CDR1 is SGHRS and CDR2 YFSETQ. The junction had 8 bases not matched to a gene; V was cut back by 5 bases and J by 5 bases. CDR3 length: 15 residues. CDR3 sequence (DNA): TGCGCCAGCAGGGTGGGACAGGCCATAAATGAAAAACTGTTTTTT. Protein product: CASRVGQAINEKLFF.

The rearrangement uses TRBV20-1 and TRBJ1-1; no definite D call. This CDR3 has 12 residues. The germline V gene encodes CDR1 DFQATT and CDR2 SNEGSKA (reference sequence). V was pared by 3 bases and J by 4 bases, with 9 bases between. The CDR3 DNA is TGCAGTGCTAGTGGTTCGACCACTGAAGCTTTCTTT. Translating gives CSASGSTTEAFF.

The gene calls are TRBV12-3 or TRBV12-4 and TRBJ2-7, with a tentative D call TRBD1 (6 bases). The CDR3 is 15 residues long. V was cut by 8 bases and J by 0 bases, with 17 bases left in between. CDR3 bases: TGTGCCAGCGGTGAGACGGGACACACCTCCTACGAGCAGTACTTC. Protein product: CASGETGHTSYEQYF.

The rearrangement links TRBV5-1 to TRBJ2-1; D is unclear. V was shortened by 4 bases and J by 2 bases, with 22 bases between the two germline ends. Germline V CDR1 and CDR2: SGHRS, YFSETQ. The CDR3 covers 18 residues. The CDR3 is CASSQTPPIRAPYNEQFF. In DNA form, the CDR3 reads TGCGCCAGCAGCCAAACCCCTCCGATTCGGGCTCCCTACAATGAGCAGTTCTTC.

The sample holds a few counts of this clonotype. The chain carries TRBV11-2 and TRBJ2-5; D possibly corresponds to TRBD1 (5 bases). CDR1 and CDR2 (germline): SGHAT, FQNNGV. The CDR3 sequence is 13 residues long. Trimming cost V 2 bases and J 7 bases, with 11 bases left between them. CDR3 in DNA: TGTGCCAGCAGCTTAACGAGTACAGGGACCCAGTACTTC. Protein: CASSLTSTGTQYF.

For this clonotype: This clone may be a read error of a much larger clone one base away. This chain uses TRBV6-4 with TRBJ2-3; 9 bases align to TRBD2. Germline V gene lookup returns CDR1 MRHNA and CDR2 SNTAGT. The CDR3 runs to 15 residues. The CDR3 spells CSSSALAGRTDTQYF. In nucleotides, the CDR3 is TGTTCCAGCAGTGCCCTAGCGGGGAGGACAGATACGCAGTATTTT.

The chain joins TRBV20-1 to TRBJ1-6; the D is unclear. V gave up 0 bases and J gave up 9 bases, with 18 bases separating them. The CDR3 is 16 residues long. Looked up from germline, CDR1 is DFQATT and CDR2 is SNEGSKA (reference sequence). The CDR3: CSARDQSQDSSSPLHF. The CDR3 region has the DNA TGCAGTGCTAGAGATCAGTCCCAGGATAGTAGTTCACCCCTCCACTTT.

The gene calls are TRBV19 and TRBJ2-2; D not certain. Germline values: CDR1 LNHDA, CDR2 SQIVND (reference sequence). V lost 3 bases to trimming and J lost 4 bases, with 3 bases between them. The length of the CDR3 is 12 residues. The CDR3 DNA reads TGTGCCAGTAGTATGGCCACCGGGGAGCTGTTTTTT. Translation: CASSMATGELFF. Full variable domain (rest looked up from reference TRBV19 and TRBJ2-2): DGGITQSPKYLFRKEGQNVTLSCEQNLNHDAMYWYRQDPGQGLRLIYYSQIVNDFQKGDIAEGYSVSREKKESFPLTVTSAQKNPTAFYLCASSMATGELFFGEGSRLTVL.

The chain couples TRBV7-2 to TRBJ2-1; 7 bases align to TRBD1. Germline lookup yields CDR1 SGHTA and CDR2 FQGNSA. The CDR3 covers 14 residues. The ends lost 4 bases at V and 7 bases at J; junction bases unmatched: 7. The CDR3 coding sequence is TGTGCCAGCAGCTCGTGGACAGGTCCGAATGAGCAGTTCTTC. Protein product: CASSSWTGPNEQFF.

The rearrangement joins TRBV20-1 to TRBJ1-6; no firm D call. The CDR3 loop spans 12 amino acids. Germline V gene data show CDR1 as DFQATT and CDR2 as SNEGSKA (reference sequence). V was shortened by 0 bases and J by 11 bases, with 8 bases between the two germline ends. This CDR3 reads CSAREGFTPLHF. In DNA, the CDR3 is TGCAGTGCTAGAGAGGGGTTTACACCCCTCCACTTT.

Ten or more counts support this clonotype. The chain combines TRBV7-2 with TRBJ2-5; 7 nucleotides match TRBD1. The CDR3 has 14 amino acids. CDR1 SGHTA and CDR2 FQGNSA come from the germline V gene. V shed 9 bases, J shed 5 bases, and the junction held 12 bases outside the gene matches. CDR3 region: CASRGQGAGETQYF. CDR3 DNA: TGTGCCAGTAGGGGGCAGGGCGCCGGGGAGACCCAGTACTTC.

The rearrangement joins TRBV5-4 to TRBJ2-1; a weak D match, TRBD2 (5 bases). CDR3 length: 14 residues. The V end was cut by 5 bases, the J end by 5 bases, with 14 bases between. Germline V lookup: CDR1 SGHNT, CDR2 YYREEE (reference sequence). CDR3 DNA: TGTGCCAGCAGACCCGGACTGGATAACAATGAGCAGTTCTTC. It yields the protein CASRPGLDNNEQFF.

This clonotype showed up just a few times. In DNA form, the CDR3 reads TGTGCCAGCAGCGGCGCTAGTGGTGTCACCGGGGAGCTGTTTTTT. It is translated as CASSGASGVTGELFF. The J gene is TRBJ2-2, the V gene TRBV9; no reliable D call. V lost 3 bases and J 4 bases, leaving 13 bases between the germline ends. CDR1 SGDLS and CDR2 YYNGEE come from the germline V gene. The CDR3 consists of 15 residues.

The sample holds a few counts of this clonotype. The J gene is TRBJ2-7, the V gene TRBV4-3, with D maybe TRBD1 (6 bases). Deletions cut 4 bases from V and 4 bases from J, with 17 bases between. CDR3 length equals 15 residues. CDR1 and CDR2 (germline): LGHNA, YSLEER. The CDR3 nucleotides are TGCGCCAGCAGCCCACAAACAGGGTTCGGGTACGAGCAGTACTTC. As protein: CASSPQTGFGYEQYF.

This clonotype has only a few counts. The chain is built from TRBV6-5 and TRBJ1-6, with TRBD1 matching over 7 bases. Germline V gene sequence: CDR1 MNHEY, CDR2 SVGAGI. V was clipped by 0 bases and J by 9 bases; unmatched bases: 5. The CDR3 spans 15 residues. CDR3 loop: CASSYSGTGVSPLHF. The CDR3 DNA reads as TGTGCCAGCAGTTACTCCGGAACAGGGGTTTCACCCCTCCACTTT.

The sample holds a few counts of this clonotype. The rearrangement links TRBV9 to TRBJ2-6; possible D gene TRBD2, 6 bases. Between the trimmed V and J ends, which lost 4 bases and 8 bases, there was a span of 22 bases. Germline V gene data show CDR1 as SGDLS and CDR2 as YYNGEE. CDR3 length: 17 amino acids. CDR3 region: CASSPRGGQGNTNVLTF. CDR3 in DNA: TGTGCCAGCAGCCCCCGGGGAGGTCAGGGAAATACCAACGTCCTGACTTTC.

This clonotype appeared a few times. The chain carries TRBV18 and TRBJ1-3; TRBD1 agrees at 7 bases. J was trimmed by 2 bases and V by 2 bases; bases with no gene match: 6. Germline V lookup: CDR1 KGHSH, CDR2 LQKENI. CDR3 length: 16 residues. The CDR3 DNA follows: TGTGCCAGCTCACCAGCTGGAGGGGGCCCTGGAAACACCATATATTTT. It is translated as CASSPAGGGPGNTIYF.